Presented here are 8 T cell receptor beta chains from one specimen sequenced in a study of cytomegalovirus exposure and HLA in healthy donors. Primers: 60 Vbeta forward and 13 Jbeta reverse. Using immunoSEQ multiplex PCR, the repertoire was profiled, and TCRdb retains in-frame clones only, with some absent. In total, the table holds around 140,000 clones. Sequencing input: PBMCs. Source of these receptors: a man younger than 35 in good health and CMV-seronegative.

The genes are TRBV7-2 and TRBJ2-7; D possibly corresponds to TRBD2 (6 bases). Trimming shortened V by 3 bases and J by 6 bases, and 15 bases separated the two germline ends. The length of the CDR3 is 14 residues. CDR1 and CDR2 (germline): SGHTA, FQGNSA. The CDR3 sequence is CASSFPGLRTEQYF. The CDR3 region has the DNA TGTGCCAGCAGCTTCCCGGGACTCAGGACCGAGCAGTACTTC. Supplemented by reference TRBV7-2 and TRBJ2-7, the full variable domain reads GAGVSQSPSNKVTEKGKDVELRCDPISGHTALYWYRQSLGQGLEFLIYFQGNSAPDKSGLPSDRFSAERTGGSVSTLTIQRTQQEDSAVYLCASSFPGLRTEQYFGPGTRLTVT.

CDR3 amino acids: CAIRVGVANTEAFF. CDR3 bases: TGTGCCATCCGAGTAGGAGTTGCGAACACTGAAGCTTTCTTT. The chain has TRBV10-3 and TRBJ1-1; D unclear. Germline loops: CDR1 ENHRY, CDR2 SYGVKD. This CDR3 is 14 amino acids long. Deletions cut 8 bases from V and 1 base from J, with 14 bases between.

This rearrangement joins TRBV9 to TRBJ2-2; D may be TRBD1 (6 bases). CDR1 is SGDLS and CDR2 is YYNGEE in the germline V gene. V was trimmed by 3 bases and J by 5 bases, leaving 17 bases between them. The CDR3 extends over 16 amino acids. The CDR3 is CASSAEQGGRTGELFF. DNA of the CDR3: TGTGCCAGCAGCGCAGAACAGGGCGGTAGAACCGGGGAGCTGTTTTTT.

V is TRBV7-9 and J is TRBJ1-3, with 8 nucleotides matching TRBD1. Trimming took 5 bases from V and 3 from J; bases not matched to a gene: 6. This CDR3 is built from 15 residues. Germline V gives CDR1 SEHNR, CDR2 FQNEAQ (reference sequence). The CDR3 sequence: CASSNLQGVGNTIYF. The CDR3 nucleotides read TGTGCCAGCAGCAACCTACAGGGGGTTGGAAACACCATATATTTT. The variable domain in full, completed from reference TRBV7-9 and TRBJ1-3, reads DTGVSQNPRHKITKRGQNVTFRCDPISEHNRLYWYRQTLGQGPEFLTYFQNEAQLEKSRLLSDRFSAERPKGSFSTLEIQRTEQGDSAMYLCASSNLQGVGNTIYFGEGSWLTVV.

About this clone: Germline and junction disagree at one end, which may indicate a read error. The chain has TRBV28 and TRBJ1-4; 7 nucleotides agree with TRBD1. The CDR3 totals 12 residues. CDR1 and CDR2 from the germline V gene are MDHEN and SYDVKM. The CDR3 is CASKINRGPSYF. CDR3 nucleotide sequence: TGTGCCAGCAAAATAAACAGGGGCCCTTCGTACTTT. Filled out from reference TRBV28 and TRBJ1-4, the complete variable domain reads DVKVTQSSRYLVKRTGEKVFLECVQDMDHENMFWYRQDPGLGLRLIYFSYDVKMKEKGDIPEGYSVSREKKERFSLILESASTNQTSMYLCASKINRGPSYFGSGTQLSVL.

CDR3 sequence: CASSLPGVYGYTF. CDR3 nucleotide sequence: TGTGCCAGCAGCTTGCCTGGAGTCTATGGCTACACCTTC. The genes are TRBV5-6 and TRBJ1-2; no reliable D call. V lost 1 base and J lost 4, with 8 bases in between. This CDR3 spans 13 amino acids. Looked up from germline, CDR1 is SGHDT and CDR2 is YYEEEE.

For this clone: One end of the junction is discordant with germline, which a read error may explain. The J gene is TRBJ1-3, the V gene TRBV7-9, with 7 bases that match TRBD1. Germline lookup yields CDR1 SEHNR and CDR2 FQNEAQ (reference sequence). CDR3 length equals 11 residues. This chain's CDR3 is CASSAVGQWHF. The DNA for the CDR3 is TGTGCCAGCAGCGCCGTGGGACAGTGGCATTTT.

This chain's CDR3 is CASSQYVSASYNEQFF. The CDR3 coding sequence is TGTGCCAGCAGCCAATACGTTAGCGCCTCCTACAATGAGCAGTTCTTC. The chain couples TRBV14 to TRBJ2-1; a possible D gene is TRBD2 (5 bases). Trimming pared 2 bases from V and 0 bases from J, leaving 11 bases between. The CDR3 runs to 16 residues. CDR1 and CDR2 from the germline V gene are SGHDN and FVKESK.